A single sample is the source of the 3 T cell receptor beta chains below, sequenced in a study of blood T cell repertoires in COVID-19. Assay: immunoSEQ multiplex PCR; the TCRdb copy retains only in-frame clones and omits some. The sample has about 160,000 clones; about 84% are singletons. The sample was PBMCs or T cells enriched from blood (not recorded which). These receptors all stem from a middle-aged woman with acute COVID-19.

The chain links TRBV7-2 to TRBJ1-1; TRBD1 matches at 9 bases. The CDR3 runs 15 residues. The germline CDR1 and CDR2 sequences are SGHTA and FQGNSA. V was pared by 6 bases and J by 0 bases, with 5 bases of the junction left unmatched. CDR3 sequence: CASRRQGGMNTEAFF. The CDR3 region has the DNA TGTGCCAGCAGGCGACAGGGGGGAATGAACACTGAAGCTTTCTTT.

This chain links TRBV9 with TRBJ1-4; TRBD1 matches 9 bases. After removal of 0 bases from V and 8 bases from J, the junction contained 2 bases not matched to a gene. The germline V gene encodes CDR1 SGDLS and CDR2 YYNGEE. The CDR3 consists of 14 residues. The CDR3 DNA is TGTGCCAGCAGCGTAGGGACAGGGGCGGAAAAACTGTTTTTT. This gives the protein CASSVGTGAEKLFF.

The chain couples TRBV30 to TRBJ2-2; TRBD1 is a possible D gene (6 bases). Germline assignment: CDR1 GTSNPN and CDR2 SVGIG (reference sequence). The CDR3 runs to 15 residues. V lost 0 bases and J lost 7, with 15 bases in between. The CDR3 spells CAWSVGLQGIGELFF. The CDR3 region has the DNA TGTGCCTGGAGTGTAGGTTTACAGGGTATCGGGGAGCTGTTTTTT.